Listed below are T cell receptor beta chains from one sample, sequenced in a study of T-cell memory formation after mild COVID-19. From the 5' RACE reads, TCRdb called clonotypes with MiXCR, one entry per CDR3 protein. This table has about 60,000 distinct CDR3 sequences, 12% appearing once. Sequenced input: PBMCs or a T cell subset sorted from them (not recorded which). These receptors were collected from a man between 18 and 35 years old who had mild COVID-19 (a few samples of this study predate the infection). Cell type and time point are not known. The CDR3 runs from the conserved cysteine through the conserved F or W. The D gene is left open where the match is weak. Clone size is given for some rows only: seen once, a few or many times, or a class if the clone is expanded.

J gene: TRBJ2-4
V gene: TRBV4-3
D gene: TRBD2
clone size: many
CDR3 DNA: TGCGCCAGCAGCCAAGACGAGGCTAGCGGGGGGCTAGCCAAAAACATTCAGTACTTC
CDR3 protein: CASSQDEASGGLAKNIQYF

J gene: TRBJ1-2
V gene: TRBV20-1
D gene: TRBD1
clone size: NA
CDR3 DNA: TGCAGTGCCACACGGGACAGGGTCCGAGGCTACACCTTC
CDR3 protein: CSATRDRVRGYTF

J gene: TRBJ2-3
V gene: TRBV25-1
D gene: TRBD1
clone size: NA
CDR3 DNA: TGTGCCAGCACTCCGACAGGGAAGGGAACAGATACGCAGTATTTT
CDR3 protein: CASTPTGKGTDTQYF

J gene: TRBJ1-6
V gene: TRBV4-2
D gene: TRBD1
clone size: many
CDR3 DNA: TGTGCCAGCAGCCAGGTACGGGTTGGGACAGGCTATTCACCCCTCCACTTT
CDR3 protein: CASSQVRVGTGYSPLHF

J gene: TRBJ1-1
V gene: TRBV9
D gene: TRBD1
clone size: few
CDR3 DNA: TGTGCCAGCAGCGCCGTCGACAGGGGTTGGACTGAAGCTTTCTTT
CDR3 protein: CASSAVDRGWTEAFF

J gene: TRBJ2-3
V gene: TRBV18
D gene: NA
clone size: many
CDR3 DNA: TGTGCCAGCTCACCGGACGGACGAATCACAGATACGCAGTATTTT
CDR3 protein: CASSPDGRITDTQYF

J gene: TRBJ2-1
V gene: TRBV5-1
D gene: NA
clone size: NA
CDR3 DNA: TGCGCCAGCAGCTTGGGTGGGCATGAGCAGTTCTTC
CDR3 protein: CASSLGGHEQFF

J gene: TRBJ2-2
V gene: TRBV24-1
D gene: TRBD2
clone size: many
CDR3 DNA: TGTGCCACCAGTGTTTTCGGGGGGGGCCTTGACACCGGGGAGCTGTTTTTT
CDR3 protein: CATSVFGGGLDTGELFF

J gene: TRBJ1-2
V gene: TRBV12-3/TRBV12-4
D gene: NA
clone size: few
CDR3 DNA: TGTGCCAGCAGTCCAGGGGAGGGACTCTATGGCTACACCTTC
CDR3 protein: CASSPGEGLYGYTF

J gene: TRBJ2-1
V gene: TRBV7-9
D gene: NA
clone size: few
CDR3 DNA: TGTGCCAGCAGCTTTTTTATCGGTGAGCAGTTCTTC
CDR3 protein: CASSFFIGEQFF

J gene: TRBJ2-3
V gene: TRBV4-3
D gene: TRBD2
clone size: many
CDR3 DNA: TGCGCCAGCAGCCAAGATCGCGGGGGGGCAGATACGCAGTATTTT
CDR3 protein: CASSQDRGGADTQYF

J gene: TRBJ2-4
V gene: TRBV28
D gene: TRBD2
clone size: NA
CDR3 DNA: TGTGCCAGCAGTTTTTTAGCGGGGGGCACCAAAAACATTCAGTACTTC
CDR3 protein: CASSFLAGGTKNIQYF

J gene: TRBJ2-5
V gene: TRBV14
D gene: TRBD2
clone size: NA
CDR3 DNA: TGTGCCAGCAGCCGAGGGCGGGGGATACAAGAGACCCAGTACTTC
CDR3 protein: CASSRGRGIQETQYF

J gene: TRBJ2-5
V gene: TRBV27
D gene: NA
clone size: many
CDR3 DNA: TGTGCCAGCAGTCAATGGGGGTACCAAGAGACCCAGTACTTC
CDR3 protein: CASSQWGYQETQYF

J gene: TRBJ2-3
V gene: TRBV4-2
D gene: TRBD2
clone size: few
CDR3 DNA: TGTGCCAGCAGCCAAGAACTAGCGGGGAGGCTATCCTCTAGCACAGATACGCAGTATTTT
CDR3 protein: CASSQELAGRLSSSTDTQYF

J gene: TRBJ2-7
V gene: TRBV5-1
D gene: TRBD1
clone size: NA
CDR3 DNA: TGCGCCAGCGCCGCTCAGGCAGGGGGTTTGTACGAGCAGTACTTC
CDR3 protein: CASAAQAGGLYEQYF

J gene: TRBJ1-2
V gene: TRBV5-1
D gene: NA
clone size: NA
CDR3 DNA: TGCGCCAGCAGCCTACCGGGCCAGGACTATGGCTACACCTTC
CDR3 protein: CASSLPGQDYGYTF

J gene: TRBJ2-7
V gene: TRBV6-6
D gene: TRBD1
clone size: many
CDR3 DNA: TGTGCCAGCAATCGGGCGGGGACCGGGACAGGGAAAACCTACGAGCAGTACTTC
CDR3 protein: CASNRAGTGTGKTYEQYF

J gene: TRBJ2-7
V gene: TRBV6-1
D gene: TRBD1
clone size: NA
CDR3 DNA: TGTGCCAGCAGTGAATCCGGGACAGGGGGCTACGAGCAGTACTTC
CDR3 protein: CASSESGTGGYEQYF

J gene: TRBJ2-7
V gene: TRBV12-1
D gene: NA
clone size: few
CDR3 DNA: TGTGCCAGCAGCTTTGAACAGGTCTACGAGCAGTACTTC
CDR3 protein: CASSFEQVYEQYF

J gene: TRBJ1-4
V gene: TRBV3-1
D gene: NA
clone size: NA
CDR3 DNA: TGTGCCAGCAGCCCGACCCATTCTAATGAAAAACTGTTTTTT
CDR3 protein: CASSPTHSNEKLFF

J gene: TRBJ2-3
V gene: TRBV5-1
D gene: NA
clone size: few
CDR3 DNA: TGCGCCAGCAGCTTGGTCGGCCCGACGTCCCCAGATACGCAGTATTTT
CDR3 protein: CASSLVGPTSPDTQYF

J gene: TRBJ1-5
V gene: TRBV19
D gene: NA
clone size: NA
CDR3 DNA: TGTGCCAGTAGTATCCGGGACTCCAATCAGCCCCAGCATTTT
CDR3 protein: CASSIRDSNQPQHF

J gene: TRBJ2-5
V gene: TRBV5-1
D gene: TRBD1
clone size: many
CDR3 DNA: TGCGCCAGCGCCCGACAGGGGCAAGAGACCCAGTACTTC
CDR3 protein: CASARQGQETQYF

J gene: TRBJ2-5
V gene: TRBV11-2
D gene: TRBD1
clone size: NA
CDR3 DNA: TGTGCCAGCAGCTTAATTTTGGGGACAGGGATAGGGGAGACCCAGTACTTC
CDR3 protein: CASSLILGTGIGETQYF